A single sample gave rise to the 17 T cell receptor beta chains below, sequenced in a study of shared clonotypes between healthy human individuals. Assay: immunoSEQ multiplex PCR; the TCRdb copy retains only in-frame clones and omits some. The data show around 2,000,000 clones, with roughly 94% seen just once and 1.1% held by the top ten. The naive CD8 subset, CD45RO-negative cells positively selected for CCR7, excluded terminally differentiated effector memory CD45RA+ cells. Sequencing used naive CD8+ T cells sorted from blood. The receptors derive from a man between 18 and 29 years old in good health.

About this clone: At the DNA level, this CDR3 is encoded by other sequences in the same sample as well. This chain links TRBV6-5 with TRBJ2-7, with 7 bases fitting TRBD1. Germline trimming cut 6 bases from V and 0 bases from J; bases unmatched to any gene: 5. The CDR3 runs 14 residues. Germline CDR1 is MNHEY and CDR2 is SVGAGI. The CDR3 sequence is CASRGQVSSYEQYF. The CDR3 DNA sequence: TGTGCCAGCAGAGGACAGGTCAGCTCCTACGAGCAGTACTTC.

In this sample, this clone turned up once. The chain couples TRBV28 to TRBJ1-4, with TRBD1 identical over 8 bases. Germline lookup yields CDR1 MDHEN and CDR2 SYDVKM. This CDR3 region has 15 residues. V trimming: 6 bases; J trimming: 3 bases; junction bases outside the gene matches: 6. In DNA, the CDR3 is TGTGCCAGCAGCCTCCAGGGGGCCCCTAATGAAAAACTGTTTTTT. As protein: CASSLQGAPNEKLFF.

CDR3 region: CASSRDTQYF. The DNA of the CDR3 is TGTGCCAGCAGTCGAGATACGCAGTATTTT. The chain couples TRBV28 to TRBJ2-3; D ambiguous. V was pared by 5 bases and J by 5 bases, with 2 bases between. Germline V CDR1 and CDR2: MDHEN, SYDVKM. The CDR3 loop spans 10 amino acids.

The V call is TRBV2, the J call TRBJ2-7; D could derive from TRBD1 or TRBD2 (6 bases each). The CDR3 has 15 residues. Germline V gene lookup returns CDR1 SNHLY and CDR2 FYNNEI. V was trimmed by 2 bases and J by 2 bases, leaving 13 bases between them. Here the CDR3 DNA reads TGTGCCAGCAGTGAACGGGCGGGACAAACCTACGAGCAGTACTTC. Amino acid sequence: CASSERAGQTYEQYF.

V and J are TRBV28 and TRBJ2-7; possibly TRBD1 for D (6 bases). Germline values: CDR1 MDHEN, CDR2 SYDVKM. This CDR3 comprises 14 residues. V gave up 3 bases and J gave up 4 bases, with 13 bases separating them. The CDR3 DNA sequence: TGTGCCAGCAGTTTCCAGGGGAAAGAGTACGAGCAGTACTTC. It is translated as CASSFQGKEYEQYF.

Comment on this clone: Within the sample, other DNA sequences also encode this same CDR3. The chain has TRBV5-1 and TRBJ2-5; TRBD1 matches 7 bases. Unmatched junction bases numbered 4, after V lost 0 bases and J lost 2 bases. The CDR3 sequence is 15 residues long. The germline V gene encodes CDR1 SGHRS and CDR2 YFSETQ. CDR3 region: CASSLDGTAQETQYF. In DNA, the CDR3 is TGCGCCAGCAGCTTGGATGGGACAGCGCAAGAGACCCAGTACTTC.

The chain has TRBV4-1 and TRBJ1-6, with D perhaps matching TRBD1 (5 bases). Germline CDR1 reads MGHRA; CDR2 reads YSYEKL. CDR3 length: 14 residues. The germline V and J ends were trimmed by 6 bases and 9 bases, with 15 bases remaining between them. The CDR3 coding sequence is TGCGCCAGCAGTGAAGAGGGGATTGGTTCACCCCTCCACTTT. Translated: CASSEEGIGSPLHF.

About this clone: Additional DNA sequences in this sample encode the identical CDR3. The rearrangement uses TRBV5-1 and TRBJ2-3; 8 bases align to TRBD2. J gave up 0 bases and V 1 base, and 1 base lay outside the gene matches. Per the germline V gene, CDR1 is SGHRS and CDR2 is YFSETQ. The CDR3 extends over 15 amino acids. In nucleotides, the CDR3 is TGCGCCAGCAGCTTGAGCGGGAGAAGCACAGATACGCAGTATTTT. Translating it yields CASSLSGRSTDTQYF.

This chain uses TRBV7-8 with TRBJ2-5; maybe TRBD2 (5 bases). Germline V gene data show CDR1 as SGHVS and CDR2 as FQNEAQ. The CDR3 extends over 12 amino acids. The V end lost 5 bases, the J end lost 3 bases, and 7 bases lay between the germline ends. The CDR3, as DNA: TGTGCCAGCAGCAAGGGAGAAGAGACCCAGTACTTC. As protein: CASSKGEETQYF.

As regards this clone: The identical CDR3 is also encoded by other nucleotide sequences in the sample. The J gene is TRBJ1-1, the V gene TRBV9; no firm D call. This CDR3 has 13 amino acids. Per germline, CDR1 SGDLS and CDR2 YYNGEE. V was pared by 0 bases and J by 5 bases, with 8 bases between. DNA of the CDR3: TGTGCCAGCAGCGTAGCTACGGGGACTGAAGCTTTCTTT. This encodes CASSVATGTEAFF. Supplemented by reference TRBV9 and TRBJ1-1, the full variable domain reads DSGVTQTPKHLITATGQRVTLRCSPRSGDLSVYWYQQSLDQGLQFLIQYYNGEERAKGNILERFSAQQFPDLHSELNLSSLELGDSALYFCASSVATGTEAFFGQGTRLTVV.

Only a few counts were recorded for this clone. The V and J genes are TRBV2 and TRBJ1-5; 8 bases match TRBD1. Germline V lookup: CDR1 SNHLY, CDR2 FYNNEI. The junction had 0 bases not matched to a gene; V was cut back by 4 bases and J by 1 base. This CDR3 contains 14 residues. The CDR3 DNA sequence: TGTGCCAGCAGTGGGACAGGGAGCAATCAGCCCCAGCATTTT. This sequence encodes CASSGTGSNQPQHF.

About this clone itself: The same CDR3 is also encoded by other DNA sequences in this sample. The CDR3 nucleotides are TGTGCCAGCAGTGAAGGCGGGGAGCAGTACTTC. Amino acid sequence: CASSEGGEQYF. The chain recombines TRBV6-1 with TRBJ2-7, with D possibly being TRBD2 (5 bases). This CDR3 has 11 residues. Germline V CDR1 and CDR2: MNHNS, SASEGT. V was shortened by 1 base and J by 7 bases, with 5 bases between the two germline ends.

The rearrangement links TRBV13 to TRBJ2-7; a weak D match, TRBD2 (6 bases). Germline V lookup: CDR1 PRHDT, CDR2 FYEKMQ (reference sequence). CDR3 length: 16 residues. V dropped 2 bases and J dropped 5 bases, with 19 bases sitting between them. The CDR3 DNA sequence: TGTGCCAGCAGCTTAAACGGTAATGCGGGAACCGACGAGCAGTACTTC. It encodes CASSLNGNAGTDEQYF.

On this clone: The sample carries other DNA sequences with the same CDR3. The genes are TRBV5-6 and TRBJ1-1; D is ambiguous. V lost 4 bases and J lost 1, with 5 bases in between. The CDR3 has 12 residues. Germline V gene sequence: CDR1 SGHDT, CDR2 YYEEEE. This chain's CDR3 is CASSPGNTEAFF. In nucleotides, the CDR3 is TGTGCCAGCAGCCCCGGGAACACTGAAGCTTTCTTT.

The rearrangement joins TRBV12-5 to TRBJ2-7, with D tentatively TRBD2 (5 bases). Trimming removed 3 bases at V and 6 bases at J, with 9 bases between. This CDR3 contains 12 residues. CDR1 and CDR2 from the germline V gene are LGHNT and FRNRAP. Here the CDR3 reads CASGFEGLEQYF. As DNA, the CDR3 is TGTGCTAGTGGTTTTGAGGGTCTCGAGCAGTACTTC. Supplemented by reference TRBV12-5 and TRBJ2-7, the full variable domain reads DARVTQTPRHKVTEMGQEVTMRCQPILGHNTVFWYRQTMMQGLELLAYFRNRAPLDDSGMPKDRFSAEMPDATLATLKIQPSEPRDSAVYFCASGFEGLEQYFGPGTRLTVT.

As concerns this clone: Other DNA variants within this sample encode the same CDR3. The rearrangement links TRBV4-1 to TRBJ1-2, with D unclear. The V gene lost 0 bases and the J gene lost 5 bases, with 7 bases spanning the gap. Germline V lookup: CDR1 MGHRA, CDR2 YSYEKL. The CDR3 is 13 residues long. The CDR3 sequence is CASSQDRGYGYTF. The CDR3 DNA reads as TGCGCCAGCAGCCAAGACCGGGGTTATGGCTACACCTTC.

Note on this clone: The same CDR3 is also encoded by other DNA sequences in this sample. The chain joins TRBV9 to TRBJ2-7; 7 nucleotides line up with TRBD2. Per germline, CDR1 SGDLS and CDR2 YYNGEE. The length of the CDR3 is 12 residues. J gave up 6 bases and V 4 bases, and 4 bases lay outside the gene matches. The CDR3 DNA follows: TGTGCCAGCAGCCCCGGGGGGATCGAGCAGTACTTC. This gives the protein CASSPGGIEQYF.